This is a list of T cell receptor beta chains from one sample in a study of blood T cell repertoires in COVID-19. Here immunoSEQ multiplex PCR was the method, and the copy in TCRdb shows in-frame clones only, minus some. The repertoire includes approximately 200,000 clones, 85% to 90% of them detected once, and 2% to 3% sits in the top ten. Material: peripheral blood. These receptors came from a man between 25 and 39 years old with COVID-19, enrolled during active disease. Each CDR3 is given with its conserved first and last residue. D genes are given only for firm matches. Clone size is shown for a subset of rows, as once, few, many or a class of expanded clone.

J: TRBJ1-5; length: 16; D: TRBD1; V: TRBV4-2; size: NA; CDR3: CASSQSGTGGNQPQHF; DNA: TGTGCCAGCAGCCAATCTGGGACAGGGGGCAATCAGCCCCAGCATTTT
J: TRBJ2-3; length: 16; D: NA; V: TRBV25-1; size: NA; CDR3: CASSEWWQGTPDTQYF; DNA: TGTGCCAGCAGTGAATGGTGGCAGGGAACCCCAGATACGCAGTATTTT
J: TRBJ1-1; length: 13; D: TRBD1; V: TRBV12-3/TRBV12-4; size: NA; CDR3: CASSPGQGLEAFF; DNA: TGTGCCAGCAGTCCAGGACAGGGTCTTGAAGCTTTCTTT
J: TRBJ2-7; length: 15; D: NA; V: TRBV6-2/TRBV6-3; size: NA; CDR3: CASSYSGGAAYEQYF; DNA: TGTGCCAGCAGTTACTCGGGCGGGGCAGCCTACGAGCAGTACTTC
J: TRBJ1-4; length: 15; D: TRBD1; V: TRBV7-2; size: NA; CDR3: CASSGGTGDSEKLFF; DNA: TGTGCCAGCAGCGGGGGGACAGGGGATAGTGAAAAACTGTTTTTT
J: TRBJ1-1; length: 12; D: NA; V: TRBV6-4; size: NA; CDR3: CASSDGEAEAFF; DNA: TGTGCCAGCAGTGACGGGGAGGCTGAAGCTTTCTTT
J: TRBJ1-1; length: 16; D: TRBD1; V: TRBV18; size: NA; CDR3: CASSSSPGQGSPEAFF; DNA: TGTGCCAGCTCATCTAGTCCTGGACAGGGTTCGCCTGAAGCTTTCTTT
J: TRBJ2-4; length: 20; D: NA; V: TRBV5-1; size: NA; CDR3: CASSLALGSPGEGAKNIQYF; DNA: TGCGCCAGCAGCTTGGCTTTAGGGTCGCCCGGGGAAGGAGCCAAAAACATTCAGTACTTC
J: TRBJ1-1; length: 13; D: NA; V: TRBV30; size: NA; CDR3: CAWSVTGVAEAFF; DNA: TGTGCCTGGAGTGTTACAGGTGTTGCTGAAGCTTTCTTT
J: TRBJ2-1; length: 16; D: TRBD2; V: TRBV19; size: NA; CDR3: CASSPRGGSSYNEQFF; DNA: TGTGCCAGTAGTCCCCGGGGCGGGAGCTCCTACAATGAGCAGTTCTTC
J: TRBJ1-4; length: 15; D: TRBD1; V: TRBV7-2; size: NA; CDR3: CASSLQGATNEKLFF; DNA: TGTGCCAGCAGCTTACAGGGGGCAACTAATGAAAAACTGTTTTTT
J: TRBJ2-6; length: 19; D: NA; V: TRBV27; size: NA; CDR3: CASSLSGLATASGANVLTF; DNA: TGTGCCAGCAGTTTATCAGGTCTTGCGACTGCCTCTGGGGCCAACGTCCTGACTTTC
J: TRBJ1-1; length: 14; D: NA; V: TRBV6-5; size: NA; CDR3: CASSYEGFNTEAFF; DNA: TGTGCCAGCAGTTACGAGGGTTTTAACACTGAAGCTTTCTTT
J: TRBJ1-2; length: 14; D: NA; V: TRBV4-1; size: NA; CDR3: CASSQGGGSYGYTF; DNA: TGCGCCAGCAGCCAAGGCGGGGGGAGCTATGGCTACACCTTC
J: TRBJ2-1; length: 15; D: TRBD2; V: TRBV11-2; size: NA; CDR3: CASSLDRWGGDEQFF; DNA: TGTGCCAGCAGCTTAGATCGGTGGGGGGGAGATGAGCAGTTCTTC
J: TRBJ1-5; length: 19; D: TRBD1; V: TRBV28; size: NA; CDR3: CASSSGTGGFRYSNQPQHF; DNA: TGTGCCAGCAGTTCCGGGACAGGGGGTTTCCGCTATAGCAATCAGCCCCAGCATTTT
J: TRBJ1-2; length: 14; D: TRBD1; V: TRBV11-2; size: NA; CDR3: CASSLVTGGIGYTF; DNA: TGTGCCAGCAGCTTAGTGACAGGGGGCATTGGCTACACCTTC
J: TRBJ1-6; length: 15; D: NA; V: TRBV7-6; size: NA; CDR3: CASSPTGTLNSPLHF; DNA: TGTGCCAGCAGCCCCACAGGGACCTTAAATTCACCCCTCCACTTT
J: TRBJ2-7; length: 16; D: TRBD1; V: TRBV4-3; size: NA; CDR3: CASSQGTGPGRREQYF; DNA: TGCGCCAGCAGCCAAGGGACAGGCCCCGGGCGTAGGGAGCAGTACTTC
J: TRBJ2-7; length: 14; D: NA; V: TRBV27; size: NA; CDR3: CASSTRLLSYEQYF; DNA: TGTGCCAGCAGTACTAGACTCCTCTCCTACGAGCAGTACTTC
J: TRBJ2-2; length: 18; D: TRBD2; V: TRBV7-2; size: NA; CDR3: CASSLAWTSGTNTGELFF; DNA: TGTGCCAGCAGCTTAGCGTGGACTAGCGGGACTAACACCGGGGAGCTGTTTTTT
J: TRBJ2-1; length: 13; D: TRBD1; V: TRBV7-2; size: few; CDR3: CASSSGTGNEQFF; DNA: TGTGCCAGCAGCTCCGGGACAGGCAATGAGCAGTTCTTC
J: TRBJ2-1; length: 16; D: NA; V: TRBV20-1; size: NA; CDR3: CSASGLRVWENNEQFF; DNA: TGCAGTGCTAGTGGGTTGAGGGTCTGGGAGAACAATGAGCAGTTCTTC
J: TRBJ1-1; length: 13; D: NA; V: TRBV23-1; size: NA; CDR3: CASRLRVGTEAFF; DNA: TGCGCCAGCAGGCTCAGGGTGGGCACTGAAGCTTTCTTT
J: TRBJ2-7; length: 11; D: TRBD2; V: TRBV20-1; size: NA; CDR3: CGTSKSYEQYF; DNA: TGTGGGACTAGTAAATCCTACGAGCAGTACTTC
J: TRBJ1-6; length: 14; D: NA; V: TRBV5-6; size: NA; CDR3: CASSLRGRNSPLHF; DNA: TGTGCCAGCAGCTTAAGAGGGCGGAATTCACCCCTCCACTTT
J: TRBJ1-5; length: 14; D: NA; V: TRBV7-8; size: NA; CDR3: CASSLIREGQPQHF; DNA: TGTGCCAGCAGCTTAATCCGTGAGGGTCAGCCCCAGCATTTT
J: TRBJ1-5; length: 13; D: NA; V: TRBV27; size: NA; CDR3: CASRERGNQPQHF; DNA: TGTGCCAGCAGGGAGCGCGGCAATCAGCCCCAGCATTTT
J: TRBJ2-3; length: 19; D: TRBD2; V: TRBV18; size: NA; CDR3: CASAPILKLAGARTDTQYF; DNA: TGTGCCAGCGCACCAATTTTGAAGCTAGCGGGAGCCCGCACAGATACGCAGTATTTT
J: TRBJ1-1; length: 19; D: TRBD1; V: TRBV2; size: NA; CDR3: CASSASGTGMIGMNTEAFF; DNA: TGTGCCAGCAGTGCCTCCGGGACAGGGATGATCGGGATGAACACTGAAGCTTTCTTT
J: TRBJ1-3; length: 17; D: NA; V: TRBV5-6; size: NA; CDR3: CASSWSPGEVSGNTIYF; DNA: TGTGCCAGCAGCTGGTCCCCCGGGGAGGTCTCTGGAAACACCATATATTTT